This record concerns one T cell receptor beta chain sequence. Its antigen is undetermined. Treatment of the sample: approximately 9-day PBMC culture with coronavirus spike peptide pools or control peptides (ViraFEST assay). Antigen-specific T cell expansion with peptide pools preceded TCR sequencing in the ViraFEST approach. This specimen comes from a study of vaccination and CD4 T cells after COVID-19. The overall study: Comprising six males and four females, the convalescent participants counted two Hispanic individuals among them. Overlapping spike pools from SARS-CoV-2 and HCoV-NL63, HCoV-OC43 and HCoV-229E served as culture stimuli.

Cultured CD4+ T cell DNA was sequenced using the Oncomine TCR Beta short-read assay. Genomic DNA was isolated from cultured CD4+ T cells. TCRdb processed the PCR reads anew with MiXCR; each CDR3 protein has one entry. Here the sample spans 20,000 to 25,000 distinct CDR3 sequences, about 30% being singletons. V was clipped by 10 bases and J by 3 bases, with 15 bases between them. From germline, CDR1 is MDHEN and CDR2 SYDVKM. This CDR3 contains 13 residues. The source of this sequence is a human donor with COVID-19. The genes are TRBV28 and TRBJ1-2; D unclear. Material: cultured CD4+ T cells from blood. CDR3 region: CATSGGGHYGYTF. Written as DNA, the CDR3 is TGTGCCACCAGCGGCGGTGGGCACTATGGCTACACCTTC.